The 5 T cell receptor beta chains below were found in one sample sequenced in a study of CD8 T cells in ankylosing spondylitis. TCRdb redid the calling of the 5' RACE reads with MiXCR, one entry per CDR3 protein. This sample has 100,000 or so distinct CDR3 sequences, with approximately 25% found just once. The sample taken for sequencing was synovial fluid, either unsorted or a sorted T cell fraction (not recorded which). Receptor source: a male donor with ankylosing spondylitis.

This chain uses TRBV27 with TRBJ1-6, with D uncertain. CDR1 and CDR2 (germline): MNHEY, SMNVEV (reference sequence). This CDR3 has 12 residues. Trimming cost V 6 bases and J 2 bases, with 2 bases left between them. For the CDR3, the DNA is TGTGCCAGCAGCCCCTATAATTCACCCCTCCACTTT. Translation gives CASSPYNSPLHF.

This clonotype showed up just a few times. The junction does not match germline at one end; this may be a read error. The chain uses TRBV5-1 and TRBJ1-3, with D possibly matching TRBD1 (5 bases). CDR1 and CDR2 (germline): SGHRS, YFSETQ. The length of the CDR3 is 13 residues. The CDR3 region has the DNA TGCGCCACCAGCGAGGGGACTGGAAACACCATATATTTT. Its translation is CATSEGTGNTIYF.

The V and J genes are TRBV18 and TRBJ1-1; tentative D call: TRBD1 (5 bases). Germline values: CDR1 KGHSH, CDR2 LQKENI. The V gene lost 2 bases and the J gene lost 5 bases, with 6 bases spanning the gap. There are 12 residues in the CDR3. Written as DNA, the CDR3 is TGTGCCAGCTCACCAGGGGCAACTGAAGCTTTCTTT. Translated, it gives CASSPGATEAFF.

The V call is TRBV12-3 or TRBV12-4, the J call TRBJ1-5; a weak D match, TRBD1 (6 bases). The CDR3 is made up of 16 amino acids. Trimming removed 3 bases from V and 6 bases from J, with 18 bases in between. As DNA, the CDR3 is TGTGCCAGCAGTTTTCGGGCCGGGGGCGCCGGTCAGCCCCAGCATTTT. Translation gives CASSFRAGGAGQPQHF.

The genes are TRBV5-1 and TRBJ1-1; no clear D gene. The CDR3 length is 17 residues. Germline CDR1 is SGHRS and CDR2 is YFSETQ. Trimming cost V 1 base and J 0 bases, with 16 bases left between them. The chain's CDR3 is CASSLTPVGVMNTEAFF. CDR3 sequence (DNA): TGCGCCAGCAGCTTGACCCCCGTCGGGGTTATGAACACTGAAGCTTTCTTT.